This T cell receptor beta chain was found in a study of T cell responses to AZD1222 COVID-19 vaccine. The table came from immunoSEQ multiplex PCR; TCRdb's copy has only in-frame clones and leaves some out. In the table there are some 170,000 clones, about 89% of which are singletons. This CDR3 region has 16 residues. The ends were cut back, 6 bases at V and 5 bases at J, with 20 bases in the middle. From germline, CDR1 is LNHDA and CDR2 SQIVND (reference sequence). This sample comprised peripheral blood, obtained on day 0 of AZD1222 vaccination. This TCR derives from an adult in good health. The chain has TRBV19 and TRBJ1-5; D possibly corresponds to TRBD1 (6 bases). The CDR3 spells CASRPSLGAGYQPQHF. In DNA form, the CDR3 reads TGTGCCAGTAGGCCCTCCCTGGGGGCCGGGTATCAGCCCCAGCATTTT.